The 15 T cell receptor beta chains below come from one sample, sequenced in a study of cytomegalovirus exposure and HLA in healthy donors. Primers included in the PCR were 60 Vbeta and 13 Jbeta primers. Profiled with immunoSEQ multiplex PCR; TCRdb holds only in-frame clones, not every one. Of roughly 150,000 clones detected, around 78% appear once; the ten largest clones hold about 6.6%. Sequencing was performed on PBMCs. The receptors were gathered from a woman aged 40 to 50 in good health and CMV-seropositive.

The chain combines TRBV2 with TRBJ1-5; no definite D call. The V and J ends lost 5 bases and 1 base respectively, with 12 bases between them. The V gene's germline CDR1 is SNHLY and CDR2 FYNNEI. The CDR3 length is 15 residues. CDR3 sequence (DNA): TGTGCCAGCAGTAATGCGGGCGGGAGCAATCAGCCCCAGCATTTT. As protein: CASSNAGGSNQPQHF.

The chain employs TRBV10-1 and TRBJ2-2; tentative D call: TRBD1 (6 bases). This CDR3 has 14 amino acids. The ends were cut back, 7 bases at V and 1 base at J, with 10 bases in the middle. CDR1 is WNHNN and CDR2 is SYGVQD in the germline V gene (reference sequence). CDR3 nucleotides: TGCGCCAGCAATCCGGGACAGAACACCGGGGAGCTGTTTTTT. It is translated as CASNPGQNTGELFF.

This chain links TRBV7-9 with TRBJ2-7, with D possibly being TRBD1 (6 bases). V gave up 6 bases and J gave up 0 bases, with 21 bases separating them. The germline CDR1 and CDR2 sequences are SEHNR and FQNEAQ (reference sequence). This CDR3 is 17 amino acids long. CDR3 sequence (DNA): TGTGCCAGCAGTTTCGGACAGAAGTTCGGAAGCTCCTACGAGCAGTACTTC. Amino acid sequence: CASSFGQKFGSSYEQYF.

This clone has just a few counts. The rearrangement links TRBV7-2 to TRBJ2-5; 7 nucleotides agree with TRBD1. Germline CDR1 is SGHTA and CDR2 is FQGNSA. Trimming took 4 bases from V and 4 from J; bases not matched to a gene: 6. The CDR3 is made up of 14 amino acids. CDR3 in DNA: TGTGCCAGCAGCTCCGCGACAGGGAGAGAGACCCAGTACTTC. Protein: CASSSATGRETQYF.

The CDR3 region is CASKDRADEQYF. The DNA of the CDR3 is TGTGCCAGCAAGGACAGGGCAGACGAGCAGTACTTC. The rearrangement joins TRBV2 to TRBJ2-7, with 8 bases identical to TRBD1. CDR3 length equals 12 residues. V trimming: 7 bases; J trimming: 5 bases; junction bases outside the gene matches: 4. From germline, CDR1 is SNHLY and CDR2 FYNNEI.

The rearrangement joins TRBV7-8 to TRBJ2-7; D unclear. This CDR3 has 13 residues. Germline V gives CDR1 SGHVS, CDR2 FQNEAQ. V was cut by 4 bases and J by 2 bases, with 9 bases left in between. The CDR3 sequence: CASSSGDTYEQYF. The CDR3 DNA follows: TGTGCCAGCAGCTCGGGTGATACCTACGAGCAGTACTTC.

The chain couples TRBV19 to TRBJ2-3, with D possibly TRBD1 on 6 matching bases. Trimming took 6 bases from V and 3 from J, leaving 10 bases between them. This CDR3 region has 13 residues. Germline CDR1 reads LNHDA; CDR2 reads SQIVND (reference sequence). CDR3 amino acids: CASRWQGTDTQYF. In nucleotides, the CDR3 is TGTGCCAGTAGATGGCAGGGGACAGATACGCAGTATTTT.

The chain links TRBV7-2 to TRBJ2-2, with D possibly being TRBD1 (5 bases). The CDR3 consists of 16 residues. The V gene's germline CDR1 is SGHTA and CDR2 FQGNSA. The germline V and J ends were trimmed by 7 bases and 0 bases, with 15 bases remaining between them. The CDR3 nucleotides are TGTGCCAGCAACCTCAAGGGGCAAGCGAACACCGGGGAGCTGTTTTTT. Its protein is CASNLKGQANTGELFF.

The V gene is TRBV10-3, the J gene TRBJ1-1, with D unresolved. Germline CDR1 and CDR2: ENHRY and SYGVKD. Trimming shortened V by 3 bases and J by 6 bases, and 14 bases separated the two germline ends. This CDR3 contains 14 residues. The chain's CDR3 is CAISDRRVMAEAFF. CDR3 bases: TGTGCCATCAGTGATAGGAGAGTAATGGCTGAAGCTTTCTTT.

The rearrangement links TRBV27 to TRBJ2-7, with TRBD1 as a possible D gene (6 bases). The CDR3 has 15 amino acids. Germline values: CDR1 MNHEY, CDR2 SMNVEV (reference sequence). V was clipped by 4 bases and J by 4 bases, with 17 bases between them. The CDR3 bases are TGTGCCAGCAGTTCCGGGACAATCGACCGTTACGAGCAGTACTTC. This translates into CASSSGTIDRYEQYF.

The V gene is TRBV9, the J gene TRBJ2-1; 7 bases are a match to TRBD2. This CDR3 is 16 amino acids long. V lost 7 bases and J lost 5; bases outside the gene matches: 15. Germline V gene sequence: CDR1 SGDLS, CDR2 YYNGEE. CDR3 coding DNA: TGTGCCAGCGCACCCTGGGGGGTAGCGGGTAACAATGAGCAGTTCTTC. It codes for CASAPWGVAGNNEQFF. Using reference TRBV9 and TRBJ2-1 for the parts outside the CDR3, the full variable domain is DSGVTQTPKHLITATGQRVTLRCSPRSGDLSVYWYQQSLDQGLQFLIQYYNGEERAKGNILERFSAQQFPDLHSELNLSSLELGDSALYFCASAPWGVAGNNEQFFGPGTRLTVL.

The rearrangement links TRBV6-4 to TRBJ2-7; D is unclear. V was shortened by 3 bases and J by 3 bases, with 18 bases between the two germline ends. The CDR3 sequence is 16 residues long. Germline V lookup: CDR1 MRHNA, CDR2 SNTAGT. The CDR3 protein is CASSEEAVVLGYEQYF. CDR3 coding DNA: TGTGCCAGCAGTGAAGAGGCGGTCGTACTGGGCTACGAGCAGTACTTC.

The rearrangement joins TRBV6-5 to TRBJ1-1, with D hard to call. The CDR3 has 13 amino acids. The V and J ends lost 11 bases and 1 base respectively, with 14 bases between them. Germline assignment: CDR1 MNHEY and CDR2 SVGAGI. CDR3 region: CAGMLPGNTEAFF. CDR3 sequence (DNA): TGTGCCGGTATGTTGCCGGGGAACACTGAAGCTTTCTTT.

The rearrangement links TRBV4-1 to TRBJ1-2, with D hard to call. Germline CDR1 and CDR2: MGHRA and YSYEKL. The CDR3 covers 14 residues. With 2 bases removed from V and 2 bases from J, the gap between germline ends came to 9 bases. The CDR3 sequence is CASSQTQSNYGYTF. As DNA, the CDR3 is TGCGCCAGCAGCCAAACACAGAGCAACTATGGCTACACCTTC.

The chain links TRBV7-9 to TRBJ1-4, with D perhaps TRBD1 (5 bases). V lost 9 bases and J lost 7, with 9 bases in between. This CDR3 comprises 11 residues. Germline V gives CDR1 SEHNR, CDR2 FQNEAQ (reference sequence). The CDR3 nucleotides read TGTGCCAGTGGACAACGTGAAAAACTGTTTTTT. Its translation is CASGQREKLFF.